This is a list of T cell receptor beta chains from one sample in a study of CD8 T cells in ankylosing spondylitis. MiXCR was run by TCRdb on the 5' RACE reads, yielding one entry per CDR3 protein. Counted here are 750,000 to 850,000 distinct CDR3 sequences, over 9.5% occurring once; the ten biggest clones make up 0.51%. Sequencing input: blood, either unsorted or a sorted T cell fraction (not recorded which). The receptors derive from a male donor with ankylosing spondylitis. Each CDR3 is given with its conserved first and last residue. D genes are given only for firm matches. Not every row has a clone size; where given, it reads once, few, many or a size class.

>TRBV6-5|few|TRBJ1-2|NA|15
TGTGCCAGCAGTTACCCCCCCCAGACCAAGGATGGCTACACCTTC
CASSYPPQTKDGYTF
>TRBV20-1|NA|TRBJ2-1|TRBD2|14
TGCAGTGCTTTAGCGGGGGGGGTCTACAATGAGCAGTTCTTC
CSALAGGVYNEQFF
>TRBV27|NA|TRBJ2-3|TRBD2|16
TGTGCCAGCAGTTTAGGGAGCGGGGCCAACACAGATACGCAGTATTTT
CASSLGSGANTDTQYF
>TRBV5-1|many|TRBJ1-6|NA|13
TGCGCCAGCAGGGGGGCCCTCGGGTCACCCCTCCACTTT
CASRGALGSPLHF
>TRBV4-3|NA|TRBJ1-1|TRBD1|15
TGCGCCAGCAGCCAAGATTTCAGGACAGGGGCTGAAGCTTTCTTT
CASSQDFRTGAEAFF
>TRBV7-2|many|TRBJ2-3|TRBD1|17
TGTGCCAGCAGCTCCCGGGACAGGGGGCTTAGCACAGATACGCAGTATTTT
CASSSRDRGLSTDTQYF
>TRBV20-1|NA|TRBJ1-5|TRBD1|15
TGCAGTGCTAGAAGAGGGACAGTTAGCAATCAGCCCCAGCATTTT
CSARRGTVSNQPQHF
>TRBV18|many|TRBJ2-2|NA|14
TGTGCCAGCTCACCGGAGGCGAACACCGGGGAGCTGTTTTTT
CASSPEANTGELFF
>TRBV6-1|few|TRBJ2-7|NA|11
TGTGCCAGCAGGGCAGCCTACGAGCAGTACTTC
CASRAAYEQYF
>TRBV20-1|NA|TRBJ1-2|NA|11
TGCAGTGCTATTCGACGGTATGGCTACACCTTC
CSAIRRYGYTF
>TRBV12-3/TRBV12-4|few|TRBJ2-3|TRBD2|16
TGTGCCAGCAGTTTAGTAGCGGGGTCCGCCACAGATACGCAGTATTTT
CASSLVAGSATDTQYF
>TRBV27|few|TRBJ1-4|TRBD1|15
TGTGCCAGCAGTCTTACAGGGGAGAAGGGTGAAAAACTGTTTTTT
CASSLTGEKGEKLFF
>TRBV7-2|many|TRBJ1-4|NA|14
TGTGCCAGCAGCTTATTCTTGGCGTCGGGAAAACTGTTTTTT
CASSLFLASGKLFF
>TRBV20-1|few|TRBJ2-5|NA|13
TGCAGTGCTACCCACGCGTACCAAGAGACCCAGTACTTC
CSATHAYQETQYF
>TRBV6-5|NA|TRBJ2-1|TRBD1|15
TGTGCCAGCAGTTACTCCCGGACAGGGATCGATGAGCAGTTCTTC
CASSYSRTGIDEQFF
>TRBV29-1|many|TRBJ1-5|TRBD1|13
TGCAGCGTTGGGGACAGGATGGGTCAGCCCCAGCATTTT
CSVGDRMGQPQHF
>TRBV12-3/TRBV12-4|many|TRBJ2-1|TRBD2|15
TGTGCCAGCATTCTTAGCGGGAGCTCCTACAATGAGCAGTTCTTC
CASILSGSSYNEQFF
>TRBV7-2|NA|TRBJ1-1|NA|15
TGTGCCAGCAGACGATGGACGGGCGAGGGCACTGAAGCTTTCTTT
CASRRWTGEGTEAFF
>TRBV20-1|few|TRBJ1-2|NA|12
TGCAGTGCTTACAGGTTAAACTATGGCTACACCTTC
CSAYRLNYGYTF
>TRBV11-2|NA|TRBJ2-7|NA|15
TGTGCCAGCAGCTTATCTCCCGGGACCTCCTACGAGCAGTACTTC
CASSLSPGTSYEQYF
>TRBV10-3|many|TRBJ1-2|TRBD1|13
TGTGCCATCATTGGAGACAGGGGGCAAGGCTACACCTTC
CAIIGDRGQGYTF
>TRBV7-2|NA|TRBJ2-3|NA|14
TGTGCCAGCAGCTTAGGGTGGGGACTTCCAACGCAGTATTTT
CASSLGWGLPTQYF
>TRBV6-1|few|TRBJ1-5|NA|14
TGTGCCAGCAGCCGAGGACGGTCCAATCAGCCCCAGCATTTT
CASSRGRSNQPQHF
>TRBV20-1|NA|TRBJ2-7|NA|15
TGCAGTGCTAGAGAATGGGGCATAATGAAGAGCGAGCAGTACTTC
CSAREWGIMKSEQYF
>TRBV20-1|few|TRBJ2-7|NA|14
TGCAGTGCTGTTGCGGGGGCAATACCCTACGAGCAGTACTTC
CSAVAGAIPYEQYF
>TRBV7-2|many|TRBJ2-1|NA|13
TGTGCCAGCAGCTCGTCGGCTTTCAATGAGCAGTTCTTC
CASSSSAFNEQFF
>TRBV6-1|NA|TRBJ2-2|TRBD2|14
TGTGCCAGCGGACTAGCGGGGGACTTCGGGGAGCTGTTTTTT
CASGLAGDFGELFF
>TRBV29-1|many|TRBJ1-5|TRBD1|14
TGCAGCGTTGAATCGGGGACAGGGGGCGAGCCCCAGCATTTT
CSVESGTGGEPQHF
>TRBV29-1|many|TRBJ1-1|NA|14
TGCAGCGTTGCGAGACGGTTAATGAACACTGAAGCTTTCTTT
CSVARRLMNTEAFF
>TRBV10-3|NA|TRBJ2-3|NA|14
TGTGCCATCAGCCTCCACAGGGGCACAGATACGCAGTATTTT
CAISLHRGTDTQYF
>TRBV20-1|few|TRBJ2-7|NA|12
TGCAGTGCACAGACTGGTTCCTACGAGCAGTACTTC
CSAQTGSYEQYF
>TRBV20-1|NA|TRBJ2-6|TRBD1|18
TGCAGTGTTTTCCCGGGACAGGGGGAGGCAGACGGGGCCAACGTCCTGACTTTC
CSVFPGQGEADGANVLTF
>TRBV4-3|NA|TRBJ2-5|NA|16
TGCGCCAGCAGCCAAGAGATGACGGCGCCGCAAGAGACCCAGTACTTC
CASSQEMTAPQETQYF
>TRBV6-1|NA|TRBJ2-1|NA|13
TGTGCCAGCAGGCCAGGGGATTACAATGAGCAGTTCTTC
CASRPGDYNEQFF
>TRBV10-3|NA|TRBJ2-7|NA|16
TGTGCCATCAGCAAACTCCCGGGACACCACCCCTACGAGCAGTACTTC
CAISKLPGHHPYEQYF
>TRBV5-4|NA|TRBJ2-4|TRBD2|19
TGTGCCAGCAGCTCATCTAGCGGGAGGACGGGCCTGGCCAAAAACATTCAGTACTTC
CASSSSSGRTGLAKNIQYF
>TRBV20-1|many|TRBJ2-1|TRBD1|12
TGCAGCGCAGGACAGGGTTACAATGAGCAGTTCTTC
CSAGQGYNEQFF
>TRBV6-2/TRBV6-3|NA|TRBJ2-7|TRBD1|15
TGTGCCAGCAGTTACCAGGGACAGGGTCATTACGAGCAGTACTTC
CASSYQGQGHYEQYF